This TCR beta chain was sequenced for a study of technical replicates of blood from a handful of donors. Assay: immunoSEQ multiplex PCR; the TCRdb copy retains only in-frame clones and omits some. Of around 80,000 clones in the sample, roughly 98% are singletons; the top ten hold approximately 0.15%. The V and J ends lost 5 bases and 5 bases respectively, with 16 bases between them. The CDR3 length is 16 residues. In germline, CDR1 is SEHNR, CDR2 FQNEAQ (reference sequence). The chain combines TRBV7-9 with TRBJ1-6, with a possible D match to TRBD1 (6 bases). The sequencing sample was made of T cells isolated from PBMCs. This TCR came from a human donor in good health. CDR3 loop: CASSPARPGDNSPLHF. CDR3 bases: TGTGCCAGCAGCCCGGCCCGGCCAGGGGATAATTCACCCCTCCACTTT.